The present entry profiles one TCR beta chain with its context. What it binds is unknown. The junction shows a germline mismatch at one end, possibly a read error. Germline CDR1 MGHDK, CDR2 SYGVNS. The CDR3 extends over 12 amino acids. These data originate in a study of T cell responses to AZD1222 COVID-19 vaccine. This table comes from immunoSEQ multiplex PCR, and its TCRdb copy is limited to in-frame clones, with some not included. The data hold some 120,000 clones, with more than 65% observed a single time. General study findings and limits: Baseline serology detected seropositivity in only a handful of AZD1222 recipients. A mostly white British donor set with more females was recruited, and clonal diversity was possibly underestimated.

The sample was peripheral blood, taken 28 days after the second AZD1222 dose. The chain recombines TRBV25-1 with TRBJ1-1, with TRBD1 identical over 9 bases. This receptor was taken from an adult who received the AZD1222 COVID-19 vaccine. In DNA, the CDR3 is TGTGCCAGCAGTGAAGAAGGGACAGGGAAATCTTTT. It encodes CASSEEGTGKSF. The variable domain in full, completed from reference TRBV25-1 and TRBJ1-1, reads EADIYQTPRYLVIGTGKKITLECSQTMGHDKMYWYQQDPGMELHLIHYSYGVNSTEKGDLSSESTVSRIRTEHFPLTLESARPSHTSQYLCASSEEGTGKSFGQGTRLTVV.